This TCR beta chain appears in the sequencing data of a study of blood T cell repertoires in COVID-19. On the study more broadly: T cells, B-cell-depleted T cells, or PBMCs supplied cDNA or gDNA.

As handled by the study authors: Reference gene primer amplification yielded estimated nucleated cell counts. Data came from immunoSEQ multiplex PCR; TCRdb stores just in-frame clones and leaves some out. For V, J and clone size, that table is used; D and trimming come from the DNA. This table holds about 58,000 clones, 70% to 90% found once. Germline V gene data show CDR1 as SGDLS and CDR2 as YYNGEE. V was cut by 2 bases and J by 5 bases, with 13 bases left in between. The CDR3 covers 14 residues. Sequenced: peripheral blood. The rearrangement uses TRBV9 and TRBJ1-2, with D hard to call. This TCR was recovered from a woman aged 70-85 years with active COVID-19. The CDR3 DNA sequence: TGTGCCAGCAGCGTCGAAGCGGGGTCTTATGGCTACACCTTC. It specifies CASSVEAGSYGYTF.